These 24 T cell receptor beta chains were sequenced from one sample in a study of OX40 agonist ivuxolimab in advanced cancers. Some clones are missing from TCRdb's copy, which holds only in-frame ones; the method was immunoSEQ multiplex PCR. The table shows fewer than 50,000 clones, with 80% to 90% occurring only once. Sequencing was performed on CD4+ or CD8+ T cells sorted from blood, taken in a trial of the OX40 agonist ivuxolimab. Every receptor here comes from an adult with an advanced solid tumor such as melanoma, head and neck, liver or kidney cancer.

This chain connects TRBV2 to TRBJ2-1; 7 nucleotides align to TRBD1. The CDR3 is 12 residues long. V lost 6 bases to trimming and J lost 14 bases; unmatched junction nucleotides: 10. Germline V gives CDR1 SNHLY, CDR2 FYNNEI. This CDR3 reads CASSVGTEDEFF. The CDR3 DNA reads TGTGCCAGCAGCGTTGGGACAGAGGATGAGTTCTTC.

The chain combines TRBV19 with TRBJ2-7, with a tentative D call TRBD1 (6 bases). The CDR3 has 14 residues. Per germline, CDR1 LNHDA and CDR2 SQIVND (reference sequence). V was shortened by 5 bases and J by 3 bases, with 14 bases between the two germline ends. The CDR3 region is CASSHDRSHYEQYF. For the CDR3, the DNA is TGTGCCAGTAGTCACGACAGGTCTCACTACGAGCAGTACTTC.

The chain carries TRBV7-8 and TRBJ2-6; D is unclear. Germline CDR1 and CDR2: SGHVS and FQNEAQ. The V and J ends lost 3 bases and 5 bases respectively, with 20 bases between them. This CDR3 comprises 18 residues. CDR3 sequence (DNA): TGTGCCAGCAGCTTGAGGAATTACCCACAAAGTCGGGCCAACGTCCTGACTTTC. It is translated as CASSLRNYPQSRANVLTF.

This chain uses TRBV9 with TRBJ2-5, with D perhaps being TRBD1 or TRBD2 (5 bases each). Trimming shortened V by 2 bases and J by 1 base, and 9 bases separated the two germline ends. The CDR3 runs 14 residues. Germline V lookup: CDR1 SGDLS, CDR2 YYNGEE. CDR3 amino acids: CASSVTGTQETQYF. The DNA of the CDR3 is TGTGCCAGCAGCGTCACCGGGACCCAAGAGACCCAGTACTTC.

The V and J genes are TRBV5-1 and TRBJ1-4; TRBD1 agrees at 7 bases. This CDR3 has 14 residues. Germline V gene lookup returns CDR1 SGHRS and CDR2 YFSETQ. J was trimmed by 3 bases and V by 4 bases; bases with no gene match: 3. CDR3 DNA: TGCGCCAGCAGCCCAGGGGGAGCTAATGAAAAACTGTTTTTT. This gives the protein CASSPGGANEKLFF.

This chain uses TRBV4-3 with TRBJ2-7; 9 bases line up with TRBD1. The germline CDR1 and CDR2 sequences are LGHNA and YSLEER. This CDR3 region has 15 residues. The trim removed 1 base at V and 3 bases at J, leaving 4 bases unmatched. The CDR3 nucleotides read TGCGCCAGCAGCCAAGCCGGGACAGGGTACTACGAGCAGTACTTC. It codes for CASSQAGTGYYEQYF.

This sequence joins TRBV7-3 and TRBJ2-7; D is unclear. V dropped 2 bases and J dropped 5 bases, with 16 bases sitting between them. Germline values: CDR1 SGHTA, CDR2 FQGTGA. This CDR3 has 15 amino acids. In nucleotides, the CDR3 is TGTGCCAGCAGCTTACGGCTGGGCAGTCTCAACGAGCAGTACTTC. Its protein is CASSLRLGSLNEQYF.

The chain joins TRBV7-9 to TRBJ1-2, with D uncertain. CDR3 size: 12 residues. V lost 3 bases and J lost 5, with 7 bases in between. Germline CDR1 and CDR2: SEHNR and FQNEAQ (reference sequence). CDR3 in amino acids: CASSLQEYGYTF. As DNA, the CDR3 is TGTGCCAGCAGCTTGCAGGAGTATGGCTACACCTTC.

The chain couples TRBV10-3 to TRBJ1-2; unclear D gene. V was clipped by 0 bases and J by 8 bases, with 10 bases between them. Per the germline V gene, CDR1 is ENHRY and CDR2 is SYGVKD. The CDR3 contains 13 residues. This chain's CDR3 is CAISESFQKGYTF. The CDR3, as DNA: TGTGCCATCAGTGAGTCTTTTCAGAAGGGCTACACCTTC.

CDR3 nucleotide sequence: TGTGCCAGCAGTTCCGTCGGGACAGGCCGGGGGGAGACCCAGTACTTC. It encodes CASSSVGTGRGETQYF. The V call is TRBV6-5, the J call TRBJ2-5, with 8 bases lining up with TRBD1. The trim removed 4 bases at V and 5 bases at J, leaving 12 bases unmatched. There are 16 residues in the CDR3. Germline V gives CDR1 MNHEY, CDR2 SVGAGI.

The CDR3 loop reads CASSLRDRGQETQYF. CDR3 nucleotides: TGTGCCAGCAGCCTTAGAGACAGGGGGCAAGAGACCCAGTACTTC. The chain joins TRBV7-2 to TRBJ2-5, with 9 nucleotides matching TRBD1. In germline, CDR1 is SGHTA, CDR2 FQGNSA. Trimming at V came to 5 bases and at J to 2 bases, leaving 6 bases not matched to a gene. This CDR3 contains 15 residues.

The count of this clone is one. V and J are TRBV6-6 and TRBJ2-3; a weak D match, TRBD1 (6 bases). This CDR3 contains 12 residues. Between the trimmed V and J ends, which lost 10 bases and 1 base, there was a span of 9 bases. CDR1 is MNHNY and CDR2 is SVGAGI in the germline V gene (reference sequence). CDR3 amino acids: CAINRGTDTQYF. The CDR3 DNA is TGTGCCATAAACAGGGGCACAGATACGCAGTATTTT.

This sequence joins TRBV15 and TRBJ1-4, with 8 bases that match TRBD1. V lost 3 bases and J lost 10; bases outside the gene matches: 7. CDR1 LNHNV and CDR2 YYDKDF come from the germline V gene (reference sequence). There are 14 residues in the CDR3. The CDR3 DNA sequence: TGTGCCACCAGCAGGGACAGGGAGATGGTAAAACTGTTTTTT. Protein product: CATSRDREMVKLFF.

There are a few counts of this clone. The CDR3 sequence is CASSQDRTDYGYTF. The CDR3 coding sequence is TGCGCCAGCAGCCAAGACAGGACAGACTATGGCTACACCTTC. The gene calls are TRBV4-3 and TRBJ1-2, with a tentative D call TRBD1 (6 bases). Between the trimmed V and J ends, which lost 0 bases and 3 bases, there was a span of 8 bases. The CDR3 length is 14 residues. Germline V gives CDR1 LGHNA, CDR2 YSLEER.

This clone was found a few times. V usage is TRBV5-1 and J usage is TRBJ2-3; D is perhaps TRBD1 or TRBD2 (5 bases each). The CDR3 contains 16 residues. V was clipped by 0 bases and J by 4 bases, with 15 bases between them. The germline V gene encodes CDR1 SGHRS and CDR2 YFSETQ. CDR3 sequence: CASSLAGTEPSDTQYF. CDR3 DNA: TGCGCCAGCAGCTTGGCCGGGACGGAACCTTCAGATACGCAGTATTTT.

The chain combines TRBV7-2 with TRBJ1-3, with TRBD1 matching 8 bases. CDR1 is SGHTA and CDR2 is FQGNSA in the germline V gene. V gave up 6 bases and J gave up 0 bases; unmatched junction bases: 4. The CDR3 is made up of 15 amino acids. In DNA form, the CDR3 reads TGTGCCAGCAGTAATGACAGGGGCTCTGGAAACACCATATATTTT. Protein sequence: CASSNDRGSGNTIYF.

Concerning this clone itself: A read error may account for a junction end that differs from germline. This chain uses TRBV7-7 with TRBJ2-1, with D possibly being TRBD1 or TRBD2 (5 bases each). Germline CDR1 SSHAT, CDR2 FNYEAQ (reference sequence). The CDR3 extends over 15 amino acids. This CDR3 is CASSLDAGRDGEQFF. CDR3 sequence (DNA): TGTGCTAGCAGCTTAGACGCGGGCAGGGACGGCGAGCAGTTCTTC.

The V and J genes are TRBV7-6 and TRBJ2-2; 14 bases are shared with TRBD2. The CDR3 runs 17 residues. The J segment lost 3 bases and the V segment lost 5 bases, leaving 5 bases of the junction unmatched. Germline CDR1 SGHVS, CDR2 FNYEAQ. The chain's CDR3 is CASSHGLAGGYTGELFF. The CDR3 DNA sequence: TGTGCCAGCAGCCACGGACTAGCGGGGGGTTACACCGGGGAGCTGTTTTTT.

Here the CDR3 reads CASSLLESGGTDTQYF. The DNA of the CDR3 is TGTGCCAGCAGCCTGCTCGAAAGCGGGGGGACAGATACGCAGTATTTT. The rearrangement links TRBV4-2 to TRBJ2-3, with 9 bases identical to TRBD2. The V gene end was trimmed by 4 bases and the J gene end by 3 bases; junction bases not matched to a gene: 8. CDR3 length: 16 residues. Germline loops: CDR1 LGHNA, CDR2 YNFKEQ.

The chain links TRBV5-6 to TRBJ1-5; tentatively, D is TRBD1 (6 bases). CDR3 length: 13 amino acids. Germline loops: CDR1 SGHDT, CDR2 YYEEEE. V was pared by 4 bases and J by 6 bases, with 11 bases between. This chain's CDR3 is CASSPGGAQPQHF. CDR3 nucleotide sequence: TGTGCCAGCAGCCCCGGGGGGGCTCAGCCCCAGCATTTT.

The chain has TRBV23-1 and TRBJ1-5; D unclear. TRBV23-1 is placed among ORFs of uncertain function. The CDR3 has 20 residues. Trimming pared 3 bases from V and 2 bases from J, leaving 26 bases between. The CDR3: CASSQSVSACGVEGNQPQHF. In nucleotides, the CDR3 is TGCGCCAGCAGTCAGTCGGTGTCGGCCTGCGGTGTTGAAGGCAATCAGCCCCAGCATTTT.

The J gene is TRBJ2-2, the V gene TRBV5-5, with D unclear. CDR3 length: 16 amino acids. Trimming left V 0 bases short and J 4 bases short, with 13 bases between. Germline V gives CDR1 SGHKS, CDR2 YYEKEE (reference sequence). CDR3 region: CASSLGTSGSTGELFF. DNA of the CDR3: TGTGCCAGCAGCTTGGGGACCTCCGGAAGCACCGGGGAGCTGTTTTTT.

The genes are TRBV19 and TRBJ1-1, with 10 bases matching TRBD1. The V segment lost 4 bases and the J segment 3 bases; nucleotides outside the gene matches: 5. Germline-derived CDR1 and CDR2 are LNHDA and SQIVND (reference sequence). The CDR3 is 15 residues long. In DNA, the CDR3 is TGTGCCAGTAGTACCCGGGACAGGGGTGACACTGAAGCTTTCTTT. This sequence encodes CASSTRDRGDTEAFF.

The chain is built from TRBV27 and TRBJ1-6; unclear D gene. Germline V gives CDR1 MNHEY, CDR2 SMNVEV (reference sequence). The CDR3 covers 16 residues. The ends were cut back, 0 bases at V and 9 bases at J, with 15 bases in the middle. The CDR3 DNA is TGTGCCAGCAGTTTATCCGCCCTCGGGCCGGGTTCACCCCTCCACTTT. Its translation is CASSLSALGPGSPLHF.